A selection of T cell receptor beta chains follows, all from one sample in a study of OX40 agonist ivuxolimab in advanced cancers. The method was immunoSEQ multiplex PCR; TCRdb's version includes in-frame clones alone and lacks a portion of them. The data show about 88,000 clones, with roughly 89% seen just once and around 1.5% held by the top ten. Sequences were derived from CD4+ or CD8+ T cells sorted from blood, sampled in a trial of the OX40 agonist ivuxolimab. The receptor set was obtained from an adult with an advanced solid tumor such as melanoma, head and neck, liver or kidney cancer. CDR3s include the opening cysteine and the closing phenylalanine or tryptophan. Fields, in order: clone size, J gene, D gene, V gene, CDR3 protein, CDR3 DNA. D genes are given only for firm matches. Size tells how often a clone was seen (once, few, many) or the class of an expanded clone, and some rows leave it out.

>.|TRBJ1-4|.|TRBV6-1
CASSGAGLLNEKLFF
TGTGCCAGCAGTGGGGCCGGGTTACTTAATGAAAAACTGTTTTTT
>.|TRBJ2-5|.|TRBV5-1
CASSLEGRVEETQYF
TGCGCCAGCAGCTTGGAAGGCAGGGTGGAGGAGACCCAGTACTTC
>.|TRBJ2-3|TRBD1|TRBV7-2
CASSLRQGSDTQYF
TGTGCCAGCAGCTTGAGACAGGGCTCAGATACGCAGTATTTT
>.|TRBJ1-5|TRBD1|TRBV9
CASSVVGDSNQPQHF
TGTGCCAGCAGCGTAGTCGGGGACAGTAATCAGCCCCAGCATTTT
>.|TRBJ2-7|.|TRBV5-1
CASTLRTGPSEQYF
TGCGCCAGCACATTAAGGACGGGCCCAAGTGAGCAGTACTTC
>.|TRBJ1-2|.|TRBV19
CASSSKGTLSYGYTF
TGTGCCAGTAGTTCGAAGGGGACGCTGAGCTATGGCTACACCTTC
>.|TRBJ1-3|.|TRBV9
CASSFSPGTTAGNTIYF
TGTGCCAGCAGCTTCAGTCCCGGGACTACGGCGGGAAACACCATATATTTT
>.|TRBJ2-5|TRBD1|TRBV5-4
CASSLDRGQTQYF
TGTGCCAGCAGCTTGGACAGGGGACAGACCCAGTACTTC
>.|TRBJ2-2|.|TRBV7-2
CASSFLGMGAGELFF
TGTGCCAGCAGCTTTTTAGGTATGGGTGCCGGGGAGCTGTTTTTT
>.|TRBJ2-6|TRBD1|TRBV19
CASSKTGTGDMSGANVLTF
TGTGCCAGTAGTAAAACCGGGACAGGGGACATGTCTGGGGCCAACGTCCTGACTTTC
>.|TRBJ2-2|.|TRBV5-1
CASSLGRALSPTGELFF
TGCGCCAGCAGCTTGGGTAGGGCCCTTTCCCCCACCGGGGAGCTGTTTTTT
>.|TRBJ2-7|.|TRBV19
CASSISMGREQYF
TGTGCCAGTAGTATAAGCATGGGGAGGGAGCAGTACTTC
>.|TRBJ2-3|.|TRBV7-9
CASSLTISTDTQYF
TGTGCCAGCAGCCTTACTATTAGCACAGATACGCAGTATTTT
>.|TRBJ2-7|TRBD2|TRBV5-1
CASSHTGTSDYEQYF
TGCGCCAGCAGCCACACCGGGACTAGCGATTACGAGCAGTACTTC
>.|TRBJ1-1|.|TRBV29-1
CSVGVSNAEAFF
TGCAGCGTTGGGGTCAGTAACGCTGAAGCTTTCTTT
>once|TRBJ1-1|TRBD1|TRBV7-2
CASSLDRGPNTEAFF
TGTGCCAGCAGCCTAGACAGGGGGCCGAACACTGAAGCTTTCTTT
>.|TRBJ2-4|TRBD1|TRBV7-9
CASSLGTGVNIQYF
TGTGCCAGCAGCCTCGGGACAGGGGTAAACATTCAGTACTTC
>.|TRBJ1-1|.|TRBV29-1
CSVSGSNTEAFF
TGCAGCGTCTCCGGGTCGAACACTGAAGCTTTCTTT
>few|TRBJ1-2|.|TRBV10-3
CAIRPEGGGYTF
TGTGCCATCCGTCCAGAGGGGGGTGGCTACACCTTC
>.|TRBJ1-5|.|TRBV19
CASSIDRWRGANQPQHF
TGTGCCAGTAGTATAGACAGGTGGAGAGGAGCCAATCAGCCCCAGCATTTT
>.|TRBJ2-5|TRBD1|TRBV6-6
CASIPRDKGAEETQYF
TGTGCCAGCATTCCTAGGGACAAGGGGGCAGAAGAGACCCAGTACTTC
>.|TRBJ1-5|TRBD1|TRBV27
CASSLSWTGLRVGNQPQHF
TGTGCCAGCAGTTTATCCTGGACAGGGCTCCGAGTAGGCAATCAGCCCCAGCATTTT
>.|TRBJ1-5|.|TRBV19
CASSIQRSPNQPQHF
TGTGCCAGTAGTATCCAGCGGTCCCCCAATCAGCCCCAGCATTTT
>.|TRBJ1-2|.|TRBV7-9
CASSLAQVTWHGYTF
TGTGCCAGCAGCTTAGCCCAGGTAACGTGGCATGGCTACACCTTC
>.|TRBJ1-5|TRBD1|TRBV5-5
CASSSLTGEGNQPQHF
TGTGCCAGCAGCTCTCTGACAGGGGAAGGCAATCAGCCCCAGCATTTT
>.|TRBJ2-5|.|TRBV11-3
CASSLGRGGPPGTQYF
TGTGCCAGCAGCTTAGGGAGGGGCGGCCCCCCGGGGACCCAGTACTTC
>.|TRBJ2-7|TRBD1|TRBV5-6
CASSDRVKYEQYF
TGTGCCAGCTCAGACAGGGTGAAGTACGAGCAGTACTTC
>.|TRBJ2-1|TRBD1|TRBV18
CASSPQGVGNEQFF
TGTGCCAGCTCACCCCAGGGGGTAGGCAATGAGCAGTTCTTC
>.|TRBJ2-3|TRBD2|TRBV7-7
CASSLGASGVTDTQYF
TGTGCCAGCAGCTTAGGGGCTAGCGGAGTCACAGATACGCAGTATTTT
>.|TRBJ2-7|.|TRBV5-5
CASSLRAGAPYEQYF
TGTGCCAGCAGCTTAAGAGCAGGGGCCCCCTACGAGCAGTACTTC
>.|TRBJ2-7|.|TRBV19
CASSIGRAFYEQYF
TGTGCCAGTAGTATAGGACGGGCATTCTACGAGCAGTACTTC
>.|TRBJ2-3|TRBD2|TRBV7-2
CASSSVAGRSDTQYF
TGTGCCAGCAGCTCCGTAGCGGGAAGGTCAGATACGCAGTATTTT